Shown below are 28 T cell receptor beta chains from a single sample sequenced in a study of cytomegalovirus exposure and HLA in healthy donors. PCR was performed using 60 Vbeta and 13 Jbeta primers. The data were produced by immunoSEQ multiplex PCR, yet TCRdb's version contains in-frame clones alone and is incomplete. This sample has about 96,000 clones, with around 74% found just once. Sequenced sample: PBMCs. Receptor source: a woman in her sixties or seventies in good health and CMV-seropositive.

This clone was found once. The chain uses TRBV30 and TRBJ2-1; 7 bases align to TRBD1. This CDR3 has 13 amino acids. Germline CDR1 reads GTSNPN; CDR2 reads SVGIG (reference sequence). After removal of 2 bases from V and 10 bases from J, the junction contained 8 bases not matched to a gene. The CDR3 sequence: CAWSPQGGWEQFF. Here the CDR3 DNA reads TGTGCCTGGAGTCCCCAAGGGGGCTGGGAGCAGTTCTTC. Combining the CDR3 with reference TRBV30 and TRBJ2-1 gives the whole variable domain SQTIHQWPATLVQPVGSPLSLECTVEGTSNPNLYWYRQAAGRGLQLLFYSVGIGQISSEVPQNLSASRPQDRQFILSSKKLLLSDSGFYLCAWSPQGGWEQFFGPGTRLTVL.

The rearrangement joins TRBV7-9 to TRBJ2-2; tentative D call: TRBD2 (6 bases). Germline V gene sequence: CDR1 SEHNR, CDR2 FQNEAQ (reference sequence). The CDR3 is made up of 14 amino acids. Trimming shortened V by 3 bases and J by 4 bases, and 9 bases separated the two germline ends. DNA for the CDR3: TGTGCCAGCAGCTTGGAGGGAGTCACCGGGGAGCTGTTTTTT. Residues: CASSLEGVTGELFF.

The chain is built from TRBV28 and TRBJ1-5, with TRBD1 matching 8 bases. V lost 6 bases to trimming and J lost 3 bases; unmatched junction nucleotides: 13. The CDR3 consists of 17 residues. Germline lookup yields CDR1 MDHEN and CDR2 SYDVKM. The CDR3 nucleotides read TGTGCCAGCAGCGACCCGTCGGGACAGGTAGACAATCAGCCCCAGCATTTT. It codes for CASSDPSGQVDNQPQHF.

The V gene is TRBV6-6, the J gene TRBJ1-5; 8 nucleotides align to TRBD1. Trimming cost V 8 bases and J 4 bases; bases outside gene matches: 7. The CDR3 spans 14 residues. Germline V lookup: CDR1 MNHNY, CDR2 SVGAGI (reference sequence). The CDR3 sequence is CASGGTGGNQPQHF. CDR3 sequence (DNA): TGTGCCAGCGGGGGGACAGGCGGAAATCAGCCCCAGCATTTT.

J is TRBJ1-1 and V is TRBV4-3; tentative D call: TRBD1 (6 bases). Germline V gene data show CDR1 as LGHNA and CDR2 as YSLEER. Trimming left V 2 bases short and J 5 bases short, with 12 bases between. The CDR3 covers 14 residues. CDR3 DNA sequence: TGCGCCAGCAGCCAATTCGCAGGGGCTACTGAAGCTTTCTTT. This sequence encodes CASSQFAGATEAFF.

Only a few counts were recorded for this clone. The chain carries TRBV6-4 and TRBJ1-6; TRBD1 might be the D (5 bases). The CDR3 is made up of 13 amino acids. Germline values: CDR1 MRHNA, CDR2 SNTAGT. V dropped 8 bases and J dropped 8 bases, with 13 bases sitting between them. The CDR3 reads CASSGTADSPLHF. Here the CDR3 DNA reads TGTGCCAGCTCAGGGACTGCAGATTCACCCCTCCACTTT.

The V call is TRBV11-2, the J call TRBJ2-1, with D maybe TRBD2 (5 bases). This CDR3 region has 17 residues. V dropped 2 bases and J dropped 10 bases, with 24 bases sitting between them. Germline loops: CDR1 SGHAT, CDR2 FQNNGV. The CDR3 DNA reads as TGTGCCAGCAGCTTACGGGGTACGGCAGCCCCCACCTCAGAGCAGTTCTTC. It translates to CASSLRGTAAPTSEQFF.

V is TRBV4-1 and J is TRBJ1-4; maybe TRBD1 (5 bases). The germline V gene has CDR1 MGHRA and CDR2 YSYEKL. Between the trimmed V and J ends, which lost 3 bases and 8 bases, there was a span of 10 bases. This CDR3 has 13 residues. The CDR3 DNA reads as TGCGCCAGCAGCCAGGGACTGACCGAAAAACTGTTTTTT. Translation: CASSQGLTEKLFF.

The chain joins TRBV10-1 to TRBJ1-3, with a possible D match to TRBD1 (5 bases). This CDR3 contains 13 residues. Trimming left V 5 bases short and J 4 bases short, with 9 bases between. CDR1 is WNHNN, CDR2 SYGVQD, per germline (reference sequence). The CDR3 DNA reads TGCGCCAGCAGTAGTACAGGAGGAAACACCATATATTTT. Translating gives CASSSTGGNTIYF.

The sample holds a few counts of this clone. The rearrangement uses TRBV4-1 and TRBJ2-3; maybe TRBD2 (5 bases). V lost 1 base, J lost 5 bases, and 10 bases lay in between. The CDR3 sequence is 14 residues long. Germline CDR1 is MGHRA and CDR2 is YSYEKL. The CDR3 sequence: CASSQVRDLDTQYF. In nucleotides, the CDR3 is TGCGCCAGCAGCCAAGTCCGGGATCTAGATACGCAGTATTTT.

The chain uses TRBV18 and TRBJ2-3; 8 bases fit TRBD2. The V segment lost 3 bases and the J segment 0 bases; nucleotides outside the gene matches: 2. The CDR3 is 15 amino acids. The germline V gene has CDR1 KGHSH and CDR2 LQKENI. For the CDR3, the DNA is TGTGCCAGCTCACCTAGCGGGACTAGCACAGATACGCAGTATTTT. Its protein product is CASSPSGTSTDTQYF.

This clone was counted only a few times. V usage is TRBV2 and J usage is TRBJ1-4, with no clear D. The CDR3 is 15 residues long. Germline V lookup: CDR1 SNHLY, CDR2 FYNNEI. V was trimmed by 7 bases and J by 7 bases, leaving 19 bases between them. The CDR3 region has the DNA TGTGCCAGCAATCTGGGGAAGCCCCGGGGTGAAAAACTGTTTTTT. Translation: CASNLGKPRGEKLFF.

This clone appeared once. The chain carries TRBV19 and TRBJ2-5; 9 bases are shared with TRBD2. The end of the DNA fits TRBJ2-7 better, so the J call may be wrong. The CDR3 loop spans 15 amino acids. Germline CDR1 reads LNHDA; CDR2 reads SQIVND (reference sequence). CDR3 DNA: TGTGCCAGTAGTATAAAGCGGGGGGTCCTCGACGAGCAGTACTTC. Translating gives CASSIKRGVLDEQYF.

This clone was counted once. The V call is TRBV15, the J call TRBJ2-1, with TRBD2 identical over 9 bases. The V gene end was trimmed by 2 bases and the J gene end by 3 bases; junction bases not matched to a gene: 5. The CDR3 spans 16 residues. CDR1 and CDR2 (germline): LNHNV, YYDKDF (reference sequence). CDR3 bases: TGTGCCACCAGCAGAAAAGCGGGAGGAATCTACAATGAGCAGTTCTTC. It translates to CATSRKAGGIYNEQFF.

This clone was seen a single time. This chain connects TRBV27 to TRBJ2-2, with D maybe TRBD2 (5 bases). The CDR3 contains 13 residues. Trimming left V 8 bases short and J 7 bases short, with 14 bases between. CDR1 MNHEY and CDR2 SMNVEV come from the germline V gene (reference sequence). The CDR3 DNA is TGTGCCAGCTGCCGGTTCGCGGGCGGGGAGCTGTTTTTT. Translated, it gives CASCRFAGGELFF.

V gene TRBV29-1 combines with J gene TRBJ2-7; 7 bases are shared with TRBD2. The CDR3 spans 16 residues. CDR1 and CDR2 from the germline V gene are SQVTM and ANQGSEA. The V segment lost 1 base and the J segment 7 bases; nucleotides outside the gene matches: 16. The CDR3 region is CSVEVFKAGPRGEQYF. Written as DNA, the CDR3 is TGCAGCGTTGAAGTTTTCAAAGCGGGGCCACGGGGGGAGCAGTACTTC.

The sample holds one count of this clone. The V call is TRBV28, the J call TRBJ1-5; tentatively, D is TRBD1 (5 bases). CDR1 and CDR2 (germline): MDHEN, SYDVKM. Trimming took off 6 bases at V and 3 bases at J, with 9 bases between the two ends. CDR3 size: 13 residues. The CDR3: CASRRQYNQPQHF. The DNA for the CDR3 is TGTGCCAGCAGAAGACAGTACAATCAGCCCCAGCATTTT.

The table lists this clone with a count of one. The V gene is TRBV11-2, the J gene TRBJ2-1, with 10 nucleotides matching TRBD2. The J segment lost 1 base and the V segment lost 5 bases, leaving 11 bases of the junction unmatched. This CDR3 has 18 residues. Per the germline V gene, CDR1 is SGHAT and CDR2 is FQNNGV. The CDR3 DNA is TGTGCCAGCAGCCCCGTCCCGAGCGGGAGGGCTTCCTACAATGAGCAGTTCTTC. Its translation is CASSPVPSGRASYNEQFF.

This chain uses TRBV15 with TRBJ1-3; D possibly corresponds to TRBD1 (5 bases). Trimming stripped 5 bases from V and 2 bases from J, with 10 bases between. From germline, CDR1 is LNHNV and CDR2 YYDKDF (reference sequence). The CDR3 is made up of 14 amino acids. The CDR3 nucleotides are TGTGCCACCAGCCCCGGGACTGCTGGAAACACCATATATTTT. As protein: CATSPGTAGNTIYF.

This clone was observed a handful of times. This chain joins TRBV5-5 and TRBJ2-7; 7 nucleotides line up with TRBD2. The CDR3 is 14 residues long. Trimming removed 5 bases from V and 7 bases from J; junction bases left unmatched: 12. Per the germline V gene, CDR1 is SGHKS and CDR2 is YYEKEE (reference sequence). CDR3 coding DNA: TGTGCCAGCAGTCGTCCCGGGACTACAAGAGAGCAGTACTTC. Its protein is CASSRPGTTREQYF. The whole variable domain, remainder taken from reference TRBV5-5 and TRBJ2-7, is DAGVTQSPTHLIKTRGQQVTLRCSPISGHKSVSWYQQVLGQGPQFIFQYYEKEERGRGNFPDRFSARQFPNYSSELNVNALLLGDSALYLCASSRPGTTREQYFGPGTRLTVT.

The gene calls are TRBV23-1 and TRBJ1-5; unclear D gene. Being an ORF, TRBV23-1 has a function that is uncertain. V gave up 5 bases and J gave up 0 bases, with 8 bases separating them. This CDR3 is built from 14 residues. CDR3 loop: CASSTNASNQPQHF. The CDR3 coding sequence is TGCGCCAGCAGTACAAACGCTAGCAATCAGCCCCAGCATTTT.

This chain connects TRBV7-8 to TRBJ2-5; a possible D gene is TRBD1 (6 bases). The J call could be wrong; TRBJ2-7 is a better fit for the DNA end. The CDR3 loop spans 18 amino acids. Germline loops: CDR1 SGHVS, CDR2 FQNEAQ. The CDR3 DNA follows: TGTGCCAGCAGCTTAGCCTCTCTCCTGGACAGTCTCTCCTACGAGCAGTACTTC. The encoded protein is CASSLASLLDSLSYEQYF.

This clone turned up a few times. This chain joins TRBV2 and TRBJ2-7; 10 positions agree with TRBD2. The CDR3 is made up of 16 amino acids. J was trimmed by 0 bases and V by 6 bases; bases with no gene match: 8. The germline CDR1 and CDR2 sequences are SNHLY and FYNNEI. The CDR3 loop is CASRDTTSGTSYEQYF. In DNA, the CDR3 is TGTGCCAGCAGAGACACTACTAGCGGGACCTCCTACGAGCAGTACTTC.

This clone was seen a few times. This chain links TRBV7-2 with TRBJ1-5; D ambiguous. CDR1 and CDR2 from the germline V gene are SGHTA and FQGNSA. Trimming left V 5 bases short and J 7 bases short, with 9 bases between. The CDR3 has 12 residues. The CDR3 spells CASSPQYQPQHF. The CDR3 DNA sequence: TGTGCCAGCAGCCCCCAGTACCAGCCCCAGCATTTT.

The chain combines TRBV18 with TRBJ2-3; D is uncertain. V was pared by 0 bases and J by 3 bases, with 10 bases between. This CDR3 region has 15 residues. CDR1 and CDR2 from the germline V gene are KGHSH and LQKENI. This chain's CDR3 is CASSPPHSSTDTQYF. The DNA of the CDR3 is TGTGCCAGCTCACCACCTCACAGTTCGACAGATACGCAGTATTTT.

The chain joins TRBV10-1 to TRBJ1-1; 11 bases match TRBD1. This CDR3 is built from 14 residues. V was pared by 6 bases and J by 3 bases, with 3 bases of the junction left unmatched. Per germline, CDR1 WNHNN and CDR2 SYGVQD (reference sequence). CDR3 coding DNA: TGCGCCAGCAGGCAGGGACAGGGGGACACTGAAGCTTTCTTT. This gives the protein CASRQGQGDTEAFF.

The V and J genes are TRBV11-3 and TRBJ2-2, with 7 bases matching TRBD2. Germline-derived CDR1 and CDR2 are SGHNT and YENEEA. The CDR3 is 14 residues long. J lost 6 bases, V lost 1 base, and 2 bases had no gene match. CDR3 residues: CASSLARGAGELFF. The DNA for the CDR3 is TGTGCCAGCAGCTTAGCCCGGGGGGCCGGGGAGCTGTTTTTT.

This clone showed up just a few times. The genes are TRBV6-6 and TRBJ2-2; D might be TRBD2 (6 bases). This CDR3 comprises 13 residues. V was clipped by 4 bases and J by 7 bases, with 10 bases between them. Germline V gives CDR1 MNHNY, CDR2 SVGAGI (reference sequence). The CDR3 region is CASSSAGNGELFF. CDR3 bases: TGTGCCAGCAGTTCTGCGGGGAACGGGGAGCTGTTTTTT.